These 30 T cell receptor beta chains were sequenced from one sample in a study of shared clonotypes between healthy human individuals (dated by TCRdb to 2020 to 2021). CD8 naive samples were obtained by positive selection for CCR7 among CD45RO-negative cells, yielding a CD45RA+CCR7+ population from which TemRA cells were excluded. Libraries were built with the immunoSEQ multiplex PCR assay. Sourced from immuneACCESS, this table was stored by TCRdb with only in-frame sequences that have V and J called. A share of the clones is absent; for the studies checked, an unresolved V gene accounts for under half, and the remainder has no known explanation. The sample table records some 630,000 clones; roughly 96% of these occur just once. The ten largest clones take up approximately 0.1% of the sample. Sequencing was carried out using naive CD8+ T cells sorted from blood. The sample's cell subset or site, from its label and the paper: CD45RA+CCR7+. The receptors here all came from a woman aged 30 to 39 in good health.

The chain recombines TRBV4-1 with TRBJ2-2, with 8 bases lining up with TRBD2. In germline, CDR1 is MGHRA, CDR2 YSYEKL. The CDR3 sequence is 18 residues long. Trimming removed 0 bases from V and 1 base from J; junction bases left unmatched: 7. The CDR3 loop is CASSQDFWGLENTGELFF. The DNA for the CDR3 is TGCGCCAGCAGCCAAGATTTCTGGGGACTAGAGAACACCGGGGAGCTGTTTTTT.

This sequence joins TRBV18 and TRBJ2-7; D perhaps matches TRBD1 (5 bases). Germline CDR1 is KGHSH and CDR2 is LQKENI. The CDR3 has 12 amino acids. V lost 5 bases and J 3 bases, leaving 8 bases between the germline ends. The CDR3 sequence: CASSGQGYEQYF. The CDR3 DNA reads as TGTGCCAGCTCAGGTCAGGGCTACGAGCAGTACTTC.

The genes are TRBV7-8 and TRBJ2-3; 11 nucleotides align to TRBD2. Looked up from germline, CDR1 is SGHVS and CDR2 is FQNEAQ. Trimming removed 7 bases from V and 0 bases from J; junction bases left unmatched: 6. This CDR3 comprises 16 residues. CDR3 sequence reads: CASTRLAGPSTDTQYF. The CDR3 region has the DNA TGTGCCAGCACCCGACTAGCGGGACCTAGCACAGATACGCAGTATTTT.

A few counts support this clone. This CDR3 is CASSVGTSSYEQYF. The CDR3 DNA follows: TGTGCCAGCAGTGTCGGTACGAGCTCCTACGAGCAGTACTTC. The chain links TRBV25-1 to TRBJ2-7; D call uncertain. This CDR3 has 14 residues. Between the trimmed V and J ends, which lost 4 bases and 0 bases, there was a span of 10 bases. Germline V gives CDR1 MGHDK, CDR2 SYGVNS.

This clone was observed once. This rearrangement joins TRBV19 to TRBJ2-3; no reliable D call. The ends were cut back, 3 bases at V and 0 bases at J, with 13 bases in the middle. The length of the CDR3 is 16 residues. The germline V gene encodes CDR1 LNHDA and CDR2 SQIVND (reference sequence). The CDR3 nucleotides are TGTGCCAGTAGTATTGTGGACGGTCCTAGCACAGATACGCAGTATTTT. It specifies CASSIVDGPSTDTQYF.

This sequence joins TRBV5-6 and TRBJ2-1; 8 nucleotides agree with TRBD1. V trimming: 4 bases; J trimming: 8 bases; junction bases outside the gene matches: 8. The CDR3 extends over 14 amino acids. Germline V lookup: CDR1 SGHDT, CDR2 YYEEEE. CDR3 sequence: CASSPGQGYDEQFF. As DNA, the CDR3 is TGTGCCAGCAGCCCAGGACAGGGTTACGATGAGCAGTTCTTC.

The V call is TRBV27, the J call TRBJ1-2; D ambiguous. The germline CDR1 and CDR2 sequences are MNHEY and SMNVEV (reference sequence). Trimming removed 6 bases at V and 5 bases at J, with 16 bases between. The CDR3 covers 14 residues. The CDR3 spells CASRNPETGYGYTF. The CDR3 coding sequence is TGTGCCAGCAGGAACCCGGAGACTGGGTATGGCTACACCTTC.

The V call is TRBV6-4, the J call TRBJ1-2; tentative D call: TRBD1 (6 bases). V lost 3 bases to trimming and J lost 5 bases, with 10 bases between them. CDR3 length: 13 residues. From germline, CDR1 is MRHNA and CDR2 SNTAGT. The CDR3 is CASSEQGGYGYTF. DNA of the CDR3: TGTGCCAGCAGTGAACAGGGCGGGTATGGCTACACCTTC.

This sequence joins TRBV6-1 and TRBJ2-7; no definite D call. The V gene's germline CDR1 is MNHNS and CDR2 SASEGT. Trimming took off 6 bases at V and 3 bases at J, with 9 bases between the two ends. This CDR3 has 12 amino acids. The CDR3 region is CASRATDYEQYF. DNA of the CDR3: TGTGCCAGCAGAGCGACCGACTACGAGCAGTACTTC.

The chain is built from TRBV7-6 and TRBJ2-1; D is ambiguous. The CDR3 is 14 residues long. Between the trimmed V and J ends, which lost 2 bases and 4 bases, there was a span of 9 bases. The germline CDR1 and CDR2 sequences are SGHVS and FNYEAQ. The CDR3 is CASSLTPSYNEQFF. CDR3 bases: TGTGCCAGCAGCTTAACCCCTAGTTACAATGAGCAGTTCTTC.

The chain joins TRBV14 to TRBJ2-1; D unclear. The CDR3 totals 13 residues. Trimming cost V 6 bases and J 9 bases, with 15 bases left between them. The V gene's germline CDR1 is SGHDN and CDR2 FVKESK. The CDR3 DNA follows: TGTGCCAGCAGTCCCGCAACTACCCCTGAGCAGTTCTTC. Amino acid sequence: CASSPATTPEQFF.

The chain is built from TRBV28 and TRBJ2-5, with no clear D. Germline V CDR1 and CDR2: MDHEN, SYDVKM. The CDR3 consists of 15 residues. Trimming removed 6 bases from V and 2 bases from J, with 16 bases in between. CDR3 in DNA: TGTGCCAGCAGCTTGGACCGAACTGGGCAAGAGACCCAGTACTTC. Its protein product is CASSLDRTGQETQYF. The full variable domain, with the rest looked up from reference TRBV28 and TRBJ2-5, is DVKVTQSSRYLVKRTGEKVFLECVQDMDHENMFWYRQDPGLGLRLIYFSYDVKMKEKGDIPEGYSVSREKKERFSLILESASTNQTSMYLCASSLDRTGQETQYFGPGTRLLVL.

V is TRBV27 and J is TRBJ2-7; D is uncertain. Germline-derived CDR1 and CDR2 are MNHEY and SMNVEV (reference sequence). Trimming cost V 3 bases and J 10 bases, with 16 bases left between them. This CDR3 region has 13 residues. The CDR3 here is CASSLSGLDLQYF. DNA for the CDR3: TGTGCCAGCAGTTTGTCCGGTTTGGACCTTCAGTACTTC.

V is TRBV15 and J is TRBJ2-7; 9 nucleotides align to TRBD1. Germline V gene data show CDR1 as LNHNV and CDR2 as YYDKDF (reference sequence). The CDR3 contains 15 residues. Losses at the gene ends were 3 bases for V and 2 bases for J; bases not matched to a gene: 5. The CDR3 DNA reads TGTGCCACCAGCAGTCCCGGGACAGGGACCTACGAGCAGTACTTC. Its protein is CATSSPGTGTYEQYF.

V usage is TRBV30 and J usage is TRBJ2-7, with D hard to call. Trimming removed 3 bases from V and 3 bases from J, with 9 bases in between. Germline lookup yields CDR1 GTSNPN and CDR2 SVGIG (reference sequence). The CDR3 runs to 12 residues. CDR3 in DNA: TGTGCCTGGAGAGTGCGCGTCTACGAGCAGTACTTC. This gives the protein CAWRVRVYEQYF.

The chain is built from TRBV18 and TRBJ2-7, with 8 bases aligning to TRBD1. Germline V gives CDR1 KGHSH, CDR2 LQKENI. The CDR3 extends over 15 amino acids. V shed 1 base and J 1 base; nucleotides not matched to a gene: 3. In DNA, the CDR3 is TGTGCCAGCTCACCACGGACAGGGCCATCCTACGAGCAGTACTTC. Its protein product is CASSPRTGPSYEQYF.

The V gene is TRBV30, the J gene TRBJ2-1, with D possibly called TRBD1 or TRBD2 (5 bases each). V was clipped by 3 bases and J by 5 bases, with 17 bases between them. The CDR3 runs 15 residues. Looked up from germline, CDR1 is GTSNPN and CDR2 is SVGIG (reference sequence). The CDR3 coding sequence is TGTGCCTGGAGACAGCCGGGACGTAGGAACAATGAGCAGTTCTTC. Amino acids: CAWRQPGRRNNEQFF.

The chain couples TRBV6-1 to TRBJ1-2; TRBD1 aligns across 7 bases. In germline, CDR1 is MNHNS, CDR2 SASEGT. This CDR3 region has 13 residues. V lost 6 bases and J lost 3; bases outside the gene matches: 4. The CDR3 protein is CASRAGGDYGYTF. DNA of the CDR3: TGTGCCAGCAGAGCAGGGGGAGACTATGGCTACACCTTC.

The chain carries TRBV27 and TRBJ2-7; D is uncertain. The V end lost 5 bases, the J end lost 0 bases, and 5 bases lay between the germline ends. Germline V CDR1 and CDR2: MNHEY, SMNVEV (reference sequence). CDR3 length: 12 residues. CDR3 residues: CASSANSYEQYF. The CDR3 DNA is TGTGCCAGCAGTGCTAACTCCTACGAGCAGTACTTC.

This chain links TRBV4-1 with TRBJ2-2, with 10 bases identical to TRBD2. This CDR3 has 16 amino acids. Looked up from germline, CDR1 is MGHRA and CDR2 is YSYEKL. With V trimmed by 3 bases and J by 5 bases, 6 bases remained unmatched. CDR3 protein: CASSHIWTSGTGELFF. The CDR3 region has the DNA TGCGCCAGCAGCCATATTTGGACTAGCGGAACCGGGGAGCTGTTTTTT.

In nucleotides, the CDR3 is TGTGCCAGCAGTTTACGGGAGGGCCGGATGAATGAGCAGTTCTTC. It is translated as CASSLREGRMNEQFF. The rearrangement links TRBV27 to TRBJ2-1; the match to TRBD2 covers 8 bases. CDR3 length: 15 residues. Trimming cost V 2 bases and J 7 bases; bases outside gene matches: 7. CDR1 and CDR2 from the germline V gene are MNHEY and SMNVEV (reference sequence).

The V gene is TRBV6-1, the J gene TRBJ2-3; D ambiguous. The CDR3 covers 16 residues. Trimming cost V 1 base and J 2 bases, with 13 bases left between them. Germline-derived CDR1 and CDR2 are MNHNS and SASEGT. CDR3 in DNA: TGTGCCAGCAGTGAAGGGCCCACGTTGACCACAGATACGCAGTATTTT. Protein: CASSEGPTLTTDTQYF.

V gene TRBV6-6 combines with J gene TRBJ2-7, with D possibly being TRBD1 or TRBD2 (6 bases each). Trimming pared 2 bases from V and 5 bases from J, leaving 13 bases between. The CDR3 consists of 14 residues. Germline values: CDR1 MNHNY, CDR2 SVGAGI (reference sequence). CDR3 in amino acids: CASSYRPRGDEQYF. The CDR3 region has the DNA TGTGCCAGCAGTTACCGACCGAGGGGGGACGAGCAGTACTTC.

The J gene is TRBJ1-2, the V gene TRBV29-1, with D maybe TRBD1 (6 bases). Germline CDR1 is SQVTM and CDR2 is ANQGSEA. V was cut by 7 bases and J by 5 bases, with 17 bases left in between. The CDR3 extends over 13 amino acids. CDR3 protein: CSGDSWTVYGYTF. The CDR3 nucleotides are TGCAGCGGCGACTCATGGACAGTATATGGCTACACCTTC.

The chain links TRBV6-5 to TRBJ2-1; 7 positions agree with TRBD1. CDR3 size: 13 residues. Trimming at V came to 7 bases and at J to 4 bases, leaving 4 bases not matched to a gene. Germline CDR1 MNHEY, CDR2 SVGAGI. CDR3 sequence: CASTPQGYNEQFF. The CDR3 bases are TGTGCCAGCACCCCACAGGGGTACAATGAGCAGTTCTTC.

The V and J genes are TRBV6-1 and TRBJ2-2, with TRBD2 as a possible D gene (5 bases). V was cut by 3 bases and J by 5 bases, with 13 bases left in between. This CDR3 has 15 residues. CDR1 and CDR2 (germline): MNHNS, SASEGT. The CDR3 loop reads CASSESPDYTGELFF. CDR3 nucleotides: TGTGCCAGCAGTGAGTCGCCAGACTATACCGGGGAGCTGTTTTTT.

The genes are TRBV5-1 and TRBJ2-7, with TRBD2 matching over 9 bases. Trimming cost V 5 bases and J 6 bases; bases outside gene matches: 9. Per the germline V gene, CDR1 is SGHRS and CDR2 is YFSETQ. This CDR3 comprises 14 residues. The CDR3 sequence is CASSPGGRASEQYF. CDR3 DNA: TGCGCCAGCAGTCCGGGCGGGAGGGCCTCCGAGCAGTACTTC.

The chain has TRBV7-8 and TRBJ2-5; D could derive from TRBD1 or TRBD2 (6 bases each). The germline CDR1 and CDR2 sequences are SGHVS and FQNEAQ. The CDR3 has 15 amino acids. V lost 1 base and J lost 5, with 14 bases in between. CDR3 residues: CASSLGGAWVETQYF. CDR3 DNA: TGTGCCAGCAGCTTAGGGGGGGCGTGGGTGGAGACCCAGTACTTC.

This rearrangement joins TRBV10-3 to TRBJ2-7, with 13 bases fitting TRBD2. V shed 3 bases, J shed 6 bases, and the junction held 2 bases outside the gene matches. The CDR3 length is 14 residues. The V gene's germline CDR1 is ENHRY and CDR2 SYGVKD. Here the CDR3 reads CAISELAGGGEQYF. CDR3 DNA: TGTGCCATCAGTGAACTAGCGGGAGGGGGCGAGCAGTACTTC.

The gene calls are TRBV19 and TRBJ1-5, with D uncertain. V dropped 4 bases and J dropped 5 bases, with 9 bases sitting between them. The CDR3 has 13 amino acids. Germline CDR1 reads LNHDA; CDR2 reads SQIVND (reference sequence). The CDR3 sequence: CASSTRYDQPQHF. CDR3 nucleotide sequence: TGTGCCAGTAGTACGAGGTACGATCAGCCCCAGCATTTT.